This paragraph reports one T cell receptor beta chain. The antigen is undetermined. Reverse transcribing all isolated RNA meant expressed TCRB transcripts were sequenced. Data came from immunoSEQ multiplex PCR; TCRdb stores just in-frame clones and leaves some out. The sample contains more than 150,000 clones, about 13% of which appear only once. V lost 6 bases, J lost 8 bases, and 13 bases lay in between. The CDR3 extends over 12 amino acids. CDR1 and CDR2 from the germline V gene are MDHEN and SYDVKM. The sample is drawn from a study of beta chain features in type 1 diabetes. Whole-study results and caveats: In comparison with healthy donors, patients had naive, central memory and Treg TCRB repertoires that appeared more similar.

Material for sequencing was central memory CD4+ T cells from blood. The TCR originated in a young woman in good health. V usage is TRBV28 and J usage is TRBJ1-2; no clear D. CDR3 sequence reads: CASRTTGRGYTF. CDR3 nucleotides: TGTGCCAGCAGAACGACGGGGAGGGGCTACACCTTC.